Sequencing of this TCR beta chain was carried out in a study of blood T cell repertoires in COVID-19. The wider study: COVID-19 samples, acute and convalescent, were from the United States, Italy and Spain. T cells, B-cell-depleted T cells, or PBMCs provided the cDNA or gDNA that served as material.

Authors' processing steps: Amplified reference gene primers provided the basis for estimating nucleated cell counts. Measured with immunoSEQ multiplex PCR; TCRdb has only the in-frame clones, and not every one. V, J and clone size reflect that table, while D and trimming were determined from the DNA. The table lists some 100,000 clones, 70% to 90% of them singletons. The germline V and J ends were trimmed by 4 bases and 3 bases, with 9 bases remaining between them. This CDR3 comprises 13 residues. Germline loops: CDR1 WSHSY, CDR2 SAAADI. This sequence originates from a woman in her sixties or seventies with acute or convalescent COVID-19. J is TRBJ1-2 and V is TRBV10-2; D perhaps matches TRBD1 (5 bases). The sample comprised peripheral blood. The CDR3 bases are TGCGCCAGCAGTGGGACAAGAGACTATGGCTACACCTTC. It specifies CASSGTRDYGYTF.